This is a list of T cell receptor beta chains from one sample in a study of blood T cell repertoires in COVID-19. Sequenced by immunoSEQ multiplex PCR; TCRdb stores in-frame clones only, minus some. The data show hundreds of thousands of clones, 85% seen once. The sequenced sample consisted of PBMCs or T cells enriched from blood (not recorded which). The source of these receptors is a man aged 35 to 55 who had recovered from COVID-19. Both conserved end residues are part of each CDR3. The D gene is left open where the match is weak. Clone size appears in some rows only: once, few, many, or a class for an expanded clone.

V gene,D gene,clone size,J gene,CDR3 DNA,CDR3 protein
TRBV7-9,-,-,TRBJ2-7,TGTGCCAGCAGCCGGGTTGGCTACGAGCAGTACTTC,CASSRVGYEQYF
TRBV19,-,-,TRBJ1-1,TGTGCCACCGGAGAAAACATGAACACTGAAGCTTTCTTT,CATGENMNTEAFF
TRBV5-4,-,-,TRBJ1-1,TGTGCCAGCAGCTTGCTGACAGGGAACACTGAAGCTTTCTTT,CASSLLTGNTEAFF
TRBV7-9,TRBD1,-,TRBJ2-1,TGTGCCAGCAGCTGGGAGACAGGGAGAGTCAATGAGCAGTTCTTC,CASSWETGRVNEQFF
TRBV6-2/TRBV6-3,-,-,TRBJ2-7,TGTGCCAGCAGTTACTCAACCAGGGTCGACTACGAGCAGTACTTC,CASSYSTRVDYEQYF
TRBV6-2/TRBV6-3,-,-,TRBJ2-5,TGTGCCAGCAGTCGGGACATGGAGACCCAGTACTTC,CASSRDMETQYF
TRBV4-1,TRBD1,-,TRBJ1-2,TGCGCCAGCAGCCAGTCACCGGGACAGGGAGGCTATGGCTACACCTTC,CASSQSPGQGGYGYTF
TRBV2,-,-,TRBJ1-1,TGTGCCAGCACCCCCGTCCGGAACACTGAAGCTTTCTTT,CASTPVRNTEAFF
TRBV2,-,-,TRBJ2-7,TGTGCCAGCAGTGGCCCCTGGACAGACGAGCAGTACTTC,CASSGPWTDEQYF
TRBV9,-,once,TRBJ2-7,TGTGCCAGCAGCGTAGCGTCTAGGGCGGGAAACGGTGAGCAGTACTTC,CASSVASRAGNGEQYF
TRBV30,-,-,TRBJ2-7,TGTGCCTGGAGAGGGGGAGGGGCCTTCTACGAGCAGTACTTC,CAWRGGGAFYEQYF
TRBV5-1,-,-,TRBJ2-5,TGCGCCAGCAGCTACGGTGATCAAGAGACCCAGTACTTC,CASSYGDQETQYF
TRBV11-2,-,-,TRBJ2-7,TGTGCCAGCAGTCAGAGGGGGTATCAGTACTTC,CASSQRGYQYF
TRBV2,-,-,TRBJ2-7,TGTGCCAGCAGGCCTGCGTATGGGCGCGAGCAGTACTTC,CASRPAYGREQYF
TRBV19,TRBD1,few,TRBJ2-7,TGTGCCAGTAGGAAGGGGGCGTCTAGTTACGAGCAGTACTTC,CASRKGASSYEQYF
TRBV2,-,-,TRBJ1-3,TGTGCCAGCATTAACTCTGGAAACACCATATATTTT,CASINSGNTIYF
TRBV14,TRBD1,-,TRBJ1-2,TGTGCCAGCAGCCAGGAGGACAGGCGCTATGGCTACACCTTC,CASSQEDRRYGYTF
TRBV21-1,-,-,TRBJ2-1,TGTGCCAGCAGCAAAGGGGAGACAGGAAACTACAATGAGCAGTTCTTC,CASSKGETGNYNEQFF
TRBV4-1,TRBD1,-,TRBJ1-2,TGCGCCAGCAGCCATCCCGGACAGGGGGAGCATGGCTACACCTTC,CASSHPGQGEHGYTF
TRBV5-1,-,few,TRBJ2-1,TGCGCCAGCAGCCCACCCGAAAGCGGAGAGAGGAATGAGCAGTTCTTC,CASSPPESGERNEQFF
TRBV4-3,TRBD1,-,TRBJ2-7,TGCGCCAGCAGCCGAACGGGGGGACAGGGGTCCTACGAGCAGTACTTC,CASSRTGGQGSYEQYF
TRBV7-9,TRBD1,-,TRBJ1-1,TGTGCCAGCAGCTTGGGGACAGATAACACTGAAGCTTTCTTT,CASSLGTDNTEAFF
TRBV7-8,-,-,TRBJ2-3,TGTGCCAGCAGCTCCCTCTTACTAGGGTTCACAGATACGCAGTATTTT,CASSSLLLGFTDTQYF
TRBV7-3,-,once,TRBJ2-1,TGTGCCAGCAGCTTAGGACAGTTCAATGAGCAGTTCTTC,CASSLGQFNEQFF
TRBV5-1,TRBD2,-,TRBJ2-7,TGCGCCAGCAGCCCGGTGAGGGGGGAAGCGGGAGGGCCCTACGAGCAGTACTTC,CASSPVRGEAGGPYEQYF
TRBV11-2,-,-,TRBJ2-3,TGTGCCAGCAGTCTAGCAGCTAGCACAGATACGCAGTATTTT,CASSLAASTDTQYF
TRBV5-8,-,-,TRBJ1-6,TGTGCCAGCAGCTTCCGGCAGGGGAGTAATTCACCCCTCCACTTT,CASSFRQGSNSPLHF
TRBV19,-,once,TRBJ2-2,TGTGCCAGTAGTAAGGGGACCGGGGGAGACGGGGAGCTGTTTTTT,CASSKGTGGDGELFF
TRBV12-3/TRBV12-4,-,few,TRBJ1-5,TGTGCCAGCAGGTTCTCGACTAGCCAGCCCCAGCATTTT,CASRFSTSQPQHF
TRBV7-9,TRBD1,once,TRBJ1-5,TGTGCCAGCAGCTTCTCAGGGGGTGGCAATCAGCCCCAGCATTTT,CASSFSGGGNQPQHF
TRBV11-3,-,-,TRBJ2-1,TGTGCCAGCAGCTCGGACAAAAATCATCGGGGGATTAGCAATGAGCAGTTCTTC,CASSSDKNHRGISNEQFF
TRBV7-3,TRBD2,-,TRBJ2-5,TGTGCCAGCAGCTTAGGACTAGGAGAGACCCAGTACTTC,CASSLGLGETQYF
TRBV3-1/TRBV3-2,-,-,TRBJ2-7,TGTGCCAGCAGCCTTCGGAGCCTGTACGAGCAGTACTTC,CASSLRSLYEQYF
TRBV11-3,-,-,TRBJ2-7,TGTGCCAGCAGCCGCGGTTACATCTACGAGCAGTACTTC,CASSRGYIYEQYF
TRBV18,TRBD2,-,TRBJ2-1,TGTGCCAGCTCACCAAAGACTAGCGGAAGCTCCTACAATGAGCAGTTCTTC,CASSPKTSGSSYNEQFF
TRBV9,TRBD2,once,TRBJ2-7,TGTGCCAGCAGCGTACTAGCGGGAACCTCCTACGAGCAGTACTTC,CASSVLAGTSYEQYF
TRBV5-4,-,-,TRBJ2-7,TGTGCCAGCAGCTACCGGGGCTACGAGCAGTACTTC,CASSYRGYEQYF
TRBV28,-,few,TRBJ2-1,TGTGCCAGCAGTTTATGGATGATGCAGGGTGAAGATAATGAGCAGTTCTTC,CASSLWMMQGEDNEQFF
TRBV7-3,-,-,TRBJ1-1,TGTGCCAGCAGCTTAAAGGGGCATGGGAACACTGAAGCTTTCTTT,CASSLKGHGNTEAFF
TRBV27,-,-,TRBJ1-6,TGTGCCAGCAGTGCAACAGCTTGGGCCTTTAATTCACCCCTCCACTTT,CASSATAWAFNSPLHF
TRBV29-1,-,-,TRBJ1-1,TGCAGCGTTGTATTGAACACTGAAGCTTTCTTT,CSVVLNTEAFF
TRBV20-1,TRBD2,-,TRBJ2-1,TGCAGTGCTAGTTCCGGGACTAGCGGATACAATGAGCAGTTCTTC,CSASSGTSGYNEQFF
TRBV18,TRBD1,-,TRBJ2-1,TGTGCCAGCTCAGCCTCCGGGACAGGGAGGATCAATGAGCAGTTCTTC,CASSASGTGRINEQFF
TRBV2,TRBD2,-,TRBJ2-5,TGTGCCAGCAGTGAATTCCGCTCGGCTAGCGGTTCCTTGGGGGAGACCCAGTACTTC,CASSEFRSASGSLGETQYF
TRBV2,-,-,TRBJ1-6,TGTGCCAGCAGTGAAGCCAGTCGGAGAATGTGGAGTAATTCACCCCTCCACTTT,CASSEASRRMWSNSPLHF